Below, 29 T cell receptor beta chains from the same sample are listed, as sequenced in a study of stem cell transplantation in POMP-related autoinflammatory disease. TCRdb's copy holds only in-frame clones and misses some; the assay was immunoSEQ multiplex PCR. The sample yields some 10,000 clones, 79% seen once. Here the sequenced sample was CD4+ T cells from PBMCs, taken after stem cell transplantation. The source of these receptors is a human patient with POMP-related autoinflammation and immune dysregulation (PRAID). Some T cells may trace back to the graft donor.

The CDR3 DNA sequence: TGTGCCAGCAGTGCCGACAGGAGAGTTAATTCACCCCTCCACTTT. Translated: CASSADRRVNSPLHF. The V and J genes are TRBV2 and TRBJ1-6; the D gene is possibly TRBD1 (6 bases). The germline V gene encodes CDR1 SNHLY and CDR2 FYNNEI. The V and J ends lost 4 bases and 6 bases respectively, with 13 bases between them. This CDR3 comprises 15 residues.

The chain uses TRBV23-1 and TRBJ2-4; D uncertain. TRBV23-1 is identified as an open reading frame with a role that is uncertain. The CDR3 totals 11 residues. V shed 5 bases and J shed 7 bases, with 6 bases lying between them. CDR3 bases: TGCGCCAGCAGTTACGGCAACATTCAGTACTTC. It is translated as CASSYGNIQYF.

CDR3 residues: CASSYSRGGWYNEQFF. The CDR3 bases are TGTGCCAGCAGTTACTCTCGAGGGGGCTGGTACAATGAGCAGTTCTTC. This chain uses TRBV6-5 with TRBJ2-1; TRBD1 matches at 7 bases. This CDR3 has 16 amino acids. Germline CDR1 and CDR2: MNHEY and SVGAGI. The V segment lost 0 bases and the J segment 4 bases; nucleotides outside the gene matches: 6.

The CDR3 loop is CASSRKLGTTNEKLFF. The CDR3 bases are TGTGCCAGCAGCCGCAAACTCGGGACAACTAATGAAAAACTGTTTTTT. The chain couples TRBV3-1 (or the pseudogene TRBV3-2) to TRBJ1-4, with D uncertain. This CDR3 contains 16 residues. Looked up from germline, CDR1 is LGHDT and CDR2 is YNNKEL (reference sequence). Trimming stripped 4 bases from V and 0 bases from J, with 12 bases between.

The rearrangement uses TRBV20-1 and TRBJ2-1; D call uncertain. V was clipped by 5 bases and J by 13 bases, with 12 bases between them. Germline values: CDR1 DFQATT, CDR2 SNEGSKA (reference sequence). CDR3 length: 10 amino acids. CDR3: CSARAQPQFF. The CDR3 coding sequence is TGCAGTGCTCGGGCCCAACCCCAGTTCTTC.

This clone was found a few times. V gene TRBV4-1 combines with J gene TRBJ2-3; TRBD2 aligns across 16 bases. Trimming cost V 0 bases and J 4 bases; bases outside gene matches: 1. Germline lookup yields CDR1 MGHRA and CDR2 YSYEKL. CDR3 length equals 17 residues. This CDR3 reads CASSQDGTSGRADTQYF. CDR3 coding DNA: TGCGCCAGCAGCCAAGATGGGACTAGCGGGAGGGCAGATACGCAGTATTTT.

The V gene is TRBV5-4, the J gene TRBJ2-7, with D unclear. This CDR3 comprises 14 residues. V lost 2 bases to trimming and J lost 0 bases, with 9 bases between them. CDR1 and CDR2 (germline): SGHNT, YYREEE (reference sequence). The CDR3 DNA is TGTGCCAGCAGCTTAGGATTAGACTCCTACGAGCAGTACTTC. Residues: CASSLGLDSYEQYF. The full variable domain, in which reference TRBV5-4 and TRBJ2-7 provide the parts outside the CDR3, is ETGVTQSPTHLIKTRGQQVTLRCSSQSGHNTVSWYQQALGQGPQFIFQYYREEENGRGNFPPRFSGLQFPNYSSELNVNALELDDSALYLCASSLGLDSYEQYFGPGTRLTVT.

This chain uses TRBV9 with TRBJ2-2; perhaps TRBD2 as D (6 bases). Germline assignment: CDR1 SGDLS and CDR2 YYNGEE. The CDR3 runs 17 residues. The V end lost 0 bases, the J end lost 1 base, and 13 bases lay between the germline ends. This chain's CDR3 is CASSVGGVSRNTGELFF. In DNA, the CDR3 is TGTGCCAGCAGCGTAGGGGGGGTCAGTAGGAACACCGGGGAGCTGTTTTTT.

This clone was observed once. The chain is built from TRBV18 and TRBJ2-5; D gene ambiguous. The CDR3 is 14 residues long. Germline loops: CDR1 KGHSH, CDR2 LQKENI. Trimming took off 3 bases at V and 0 bases at J, with 8 bases between the two ends. CDR3 protein: CASSPATYQETQYF. The CDR3 bases are TGTGCCAGCTCACCGGCCACGTACCAAGAGACCCAGTACTTC.

This clone was counted only a few times. The rearrangement uses TRBV15 and TRBJ1-6; a possible D gene is TRBD1 (6 bases). Germline CDR1 and CDR2: LNHNV and YYDKDF (reference sequence). This CDR3 has 17 residues. Trimming left V 1 base short and J 7 bases short, with 17 bases between. The CDR3 spells CATSRATSAGGNSPLHF. The CDR3 DNA reads TGTGCCACCAGCAGAGCTACTTCCGCGGGGGGCAATTCACCCCTCCACTTT.

V is TRBV11-3 and J is TRBJ1-4; D remains ambiguous. The CDR3 runs to 17 residues. Trimming left V 1 base short and J 0 bases short, with 12 bases between. Germline V CDR1 and CDR2: SGHNT, YENEEA. The CDR3 sequence: CASSLGGRLATNEKLFF. The CDR3 nucleotides are TGTGCCAGCAGCTTAGGAGGCAGGCTAGCAACTAATGAAAAACTGTTTTTT.

The genes are TRBV12-3 or TRBV12-4 and TRBJ1-5, with D uncertain. This CDR3 spans 13 amino acids. The V end lost 7 bases, the J end lost 5 bases, and 12 bases lay between the germline ends. This CDR3 reads CASKAAGDQPQHF. The DNA for the CDR3 is TGTGCCAGCAAGGCGGCCGGGGATCAGCCCCAGCATTTT.

The table lists this clone with a count of one. This sequence joins TRBV10-3 and TRBJ1-2; a possible D gene is TRBD1 (6 bases). The CDR3 has 16 residues. The V and J ends lost 7 bases and 4 bases respectively, with 22 bases between them. Per the germline V gene, CDR1 is ENHRY and CDR2 is SYGVKD. The DNA for the CDR3 is TGTGCCATCAAAGACAGGACCGATCCGGGGGGCTATGGCTACACCTTC. Translated, it gives CAIKDRTDPGGYGYTF.

This clone was counted only a few times. This sequence joins TRBV7-3 and TRBJ1-3; 9 bases agree with TRBD1. Germline-derived CDR1 and CDR2 are SGHTA and FQGTGA. The CDR3 length is 15 residues. The junction had 6 bases not matched to a gene; V was cut back by 5 bases and J by 4 bases. The CDR3 bases are TGTGCCAGCAGCCCGGGGACAGGGAGGGGAAACACCATATATTTT. Its protein is CASSPGTGRGNTIYF.

The genes are TRBV11-3 and TRBJ1-1, with 7 bases lining up with TRBD1. This CDR3 contains 15 residues. Trimming removed 5 bases from V and 0 bases from J; junction bases left unmatched: 6. From germline, CDR1 is SGHNT and CDR2 YENEEA. The CDR3 protein is CASSPGGTVNTEAFF. CDR3 nucleotide sequence: TGTGCCAGCAGCCCAGGGGGGACGGTGAACACTGAAGCTTTCTTT. The full variable domain, its missing parts supplied by reference TRBV11-3 and TRBJ1-1, is EAGVVQSPRYKIIEKKQPVAFWCNPISGHNTLYWYLQNLGQGPELLIRYENEEAVDDSQLPKDRFSAERLKGVDSTLKIQPAELGDSAVYLCASSPGGTVNTEAFFGQGTRLTVV.

This clone showed up just once. The chain uses TRBV12-3 or TRBV12-4 and TRBJ1-5; possibly TRBD1 for D (6 bases). Trimming removed 5 bases at V and 5 bases at J, with 10 bases between. This CDR3 region has 13 residues. The CDR3 sequence: CASSRGHDQPQHF. The CDR3 DNA is TGTGCCAGCAGTCGGGGGCATGATCAGCCCCAGCATTTT.

This clone was counted only a few times. The rearrangement links TRBV3-1 (or the pseudogene TRBV3-2) to TRBJ2-7; weak D call: TRBD1 (6 bases). This CDR3 contains 16 residues. V was pared by 4 bases and J by 1 base, with 17 bases between. CDR1 and CDR2 (germline): LGHDT, YNNKEL (reference sequence). The chain's CDR3 is CASSRPLGQGSYEQYF. CDR3 coding DNA: TGTGCCAGCAGCCGTCCACTGGGGCAGGGGTCCTACGAGCAGTACTTC.

This clone was found once. The CDR3 reads CASSLGSTENTEAFF. Here the CDR3 DNA reads TGTGCCAGCAGTTTAGGGTCCACGGAGAACACTGAAGCTTTCTTT. The chain employs TRBV28 and TRBJ1-1; D unclear. The germline V gene encodes CDR1 MDHEN and CDR2 SYDVKM. Trimming took 2 bases from V and 1 from J, leaving 11 bases between them. The CDR3 has 15 amino acids.

The J gene is TRBJ2-3, the V gene TRBV9, with D perhaps matching TRBD2 (6 bases). Trimming removed 6 bases from V and 0 bases from J, with 11 bases in between. Germline lookup yields CDR1 SGDLS and CDR2 YYNGEE. The CDR3 is 14 residues long. The CDR3 nucleotides read TGTGCCAGCACAGCCGGGGGTAGCACAGATACGCAGTATTTT. Amino acid sequence: CASTAGGSTDTQYF.

The J gene is TRBJ2-3, the V gene TRBV6-1, with TRBD1 matching over 8 bases. Trimming took 4 bases from V and 2 from J; bases not matched to a gene: 8. The CDR3 length is 16 residues. Germline CDR1 reads MNHNS; CDR2 reads SASEGT. CDR3 nucleotide sequence: TGTGCCAGCAGTGGTCGACAGGGGAGCTCCACAGATACGCAGTATTTT. The encoded protein is CASSGRQGSSTDTQYF.

This chain joins TRBV30 and TRBJ2-7; 11 positions agree with TRBD1. This CDR3 has 13 amino acids. V lost 3 bases to trimming and J lost 4 bases; unmatched junction nucleotides: 2. The V gene's germline CDR1 is GTSNPN and CDR2 SVGIG (reference sequence). The DNA for the CDR3 is TGTGCCTGGAGCTGGGACAGGGGGTACGAGCAGTACTTC. As protein: CAWSWDRGYEQYF.

This clone came up once. This chain uses TRBV6-5 with TRBJ2-6; no reliable D call. The V end lost 0 bases, the J end lost 4 bases, and 10 bases lay between the germline ends. Germline V lookup: CDR1 MNHEY, CDR2 SVGAGI. This CDR3 is built from 16 residues. CDR3 sequence (DNA): TGTGCCAGCAGTTACTCGCCTAGTACAGGGGCCAACGTCCTGACTTTC. As protein: CASSYSPSTGANVLTF.

The rearrangement uses TRBV5-1 and TRBJ2-2; TRBD2 matches 8 bases. Germline V gives CDR1 SGHRS, CDR2 YFSETQ. This CDR3 comprises 15 residues. Trimming at V came to 4 bases and at J to 6 bases, leaving 8 bases not matched to a gene. DNA for the CDR3: TGCGCCAGCAGCGCGGGACTAGGGGAGGCCGGGGAGCTGTTTTTT. Translation: CASSAGLGEAGELFF.

A single count supports this clone. V is TRBV24-1 and J is TRBJ2-2, with TRBD1 matching over 8 bases. Germline values: CDR1 KGHDR, CDR2 SFDVKD. The V segment lost 2 bases and the J segment 2 bases; nucleotides outside the gene matches: 6. This CDR3 is built from 17 residues. CDR3 protein: CATSDSSTGVNTGELFF. CDR3 DNA sequence: TGTGCCACCAGTGATTCTTCGACAGGGGTCAACACCGGGGAGCTGTTTTTT.

The chain couples TRBV4-2 to TRBJ2-3; D is ambiguous. The CDR3 totals 12 residues. V lost 0 bases to trimming and J lost 3 bases, with 1 base between them. Germline CDR1 and CDR2: LGHNA and YNFKEQ. The DNA for the CDR3 is TGTGCCAGCAGCCAAGAAACAGATACGCAGTATTTT. It encodes CASSQETDTQYF.

The chain uses TRBV11-2 and TRBJ2-1; 11 bases match TRBD2. J was trimmed by 3 bases and V by 0 bases; bases with no gene match: 7. Germline CDR1 and CDR2: SGHAT and FQNNGV. The length of the CDR3 is 18 residues. CDR3 bases: TGTGCCAGCAGCTTAGACCTCAGACTAGCGGGACTCTACAATGAGCAGTTCTTC. It encodes CASSLDLRLAGLYNEQFF.

This clone was picked up one time. The chain has TRBV5-6 and TRBJ2-7; D may be TRBD1 (5 bases). The germline CDR1 and CDR2 sequences are SGHDT and YYEEEE. This CDR3 is 14 amino acids long. The ends were cut back, 7 bases at V and 1 base at J, with 15 bases in the middle. The CDR3 loop reads CASWAVAGSYEQYF. CDR3 coding DNA: TGTGCCAGCTGGGCCGTGGCAGGGTCCTACGAGCAGTACTTC. Variable domain in full (rest from reference TRBV5-6 and TRBJ2-7): DAGVTQSPTHLIKTRGQQVTLRCSPKSGHDTVSWYQQALGQGPQFIFQYYEEEERQRGNFPDRFSGHQFPNYSSELNVNALLLGDSALYLCASWAVAGSYEQYFGPGTRLTVT.

This rearrangement joins TRBV6-5 to TRBJ1-5; D is uncertain. Looked up from germline, CDR1 is MNHEY and CDR2 is SVGAGI. This CDR3 has 13 residues. V lost 6 bases and J lost 4, with 10 bases in between. CDR3 sequence: CASRMDGNQPQHF. The CDR3 DNA reads TGTGCCAGCAGGATGGACGGTAATCAGCCCCAGCATTTT.

J is TRBJ2-5 and V is TRBV18; D call uncertain. CDR1 KGHSH and CDR2 LQKENI come from the germline V gene. V was shortened by 3 bases and J by 3 bases, with 2 bases between the two germline ends. The CDR3 contains 11 residues. CDR3 amino acids: CASSPKETQYF. The CDR3 DNA reads as TGTGCCAGCTCACCGAAAGAGACCCAGTACTTC.